This T cell receptor (beta chain) came from a study of T-cell memory formation after mild COVID-19. For the study at large: In these data, TCR clusters were largely donor specific. Study outcomes and limitations: There was a balanced CD4/CD8 profile in clones contracting day 15 to 85, and later expanders leaned CD4+.

TCRdb re-analysed the 5' RACE reads in MiXCR, keeping a single row per CDR3 protein. The data hold around 300,000 distinct CDR3 sequences, with approximately 13% observed a single time. CDR3 size: 14 residues. Germline V gives CDR1 SGHRS, CDR2 YFSETQ. The germline V and J ends were trimmed by 6 bases and 2 bases, with 12 bases remaining between them. As concerns this clonotype: Its specificity is unknown.

This receptor was identified in a man between 18 and 29 years old who had mild COVID-19 (a few samples of this study predate the infection). Cell type and time point are not known. The sample taken for sequencing was PBMCs or a T cell subset sorted from them (not recorded which). This sequence joins TRBV5-1 and TRBJ2-1; the D is unclear. This CDR3 is CASIREPAYNEQFF. CDR3 sequence (DNA): TGCGCCAGCATTAGGGAACCGGCCTACAATGAGCAGTTCTTC.